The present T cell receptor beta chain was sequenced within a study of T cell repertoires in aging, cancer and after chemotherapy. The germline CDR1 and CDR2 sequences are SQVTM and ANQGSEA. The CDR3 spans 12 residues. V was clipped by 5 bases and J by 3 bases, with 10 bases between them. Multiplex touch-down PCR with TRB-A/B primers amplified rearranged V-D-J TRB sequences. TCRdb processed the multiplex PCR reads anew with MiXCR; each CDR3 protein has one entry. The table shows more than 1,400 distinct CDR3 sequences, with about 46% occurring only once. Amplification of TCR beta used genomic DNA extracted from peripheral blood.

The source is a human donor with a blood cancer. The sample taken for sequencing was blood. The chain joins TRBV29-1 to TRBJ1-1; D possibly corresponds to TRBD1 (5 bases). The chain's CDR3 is CSVTRADTEAFF. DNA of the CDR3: TGCAGCGTTACCAGGGCAGACACTGAAGCTTTCTTT.